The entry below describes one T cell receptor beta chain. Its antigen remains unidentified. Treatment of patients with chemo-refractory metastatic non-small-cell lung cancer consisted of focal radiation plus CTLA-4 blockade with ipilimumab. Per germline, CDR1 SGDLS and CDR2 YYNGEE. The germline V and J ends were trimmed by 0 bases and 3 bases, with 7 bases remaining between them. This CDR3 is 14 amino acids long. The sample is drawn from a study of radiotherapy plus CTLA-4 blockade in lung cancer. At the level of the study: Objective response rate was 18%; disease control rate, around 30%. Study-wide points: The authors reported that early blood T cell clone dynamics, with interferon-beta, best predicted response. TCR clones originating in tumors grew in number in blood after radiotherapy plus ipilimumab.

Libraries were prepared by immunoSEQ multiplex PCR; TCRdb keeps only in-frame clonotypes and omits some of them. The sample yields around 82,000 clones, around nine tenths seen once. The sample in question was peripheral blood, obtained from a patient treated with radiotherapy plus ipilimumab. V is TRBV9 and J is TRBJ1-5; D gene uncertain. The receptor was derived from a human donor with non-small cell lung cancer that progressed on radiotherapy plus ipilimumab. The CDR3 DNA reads TGTGCCAGCAGCGTAGGAGATCACAATCAGCCCCAGCATTTT. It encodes CASSVGDHNQPQHF. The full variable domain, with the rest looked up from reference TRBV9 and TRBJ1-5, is DSGVTQTPKHLITATGQRVTLRCSPRSGDLSVYWYQQSLDQGLQFLIQYYNGEERAKGNILERFSAQQFPDLHSELNLSSLELGDSALYFCASSVGDHNQPQHFGDGTRLSIL.